Many counts were recorded for the clone carrying this T cell receptor (beta chain). These data come from a study of CD8+ T cells in alopecia areata. After isolation, RNA underwent reverse transcription to generate cDNA as the sequencing template. Libraries were prepared by immunoSEQ multiplex PCR; TCRdb keeps only in-frame clonotypes and omits some of them. The repertoire holds roughly 120,000 clones, with over 60% as singletons. The CDR3 sequence is 15 residues long. Germline loops: CDR1 SGHTA, CDR2 FQGTGA. V shed 2 bases and J shed 1 base, with 11 bases lying between them. The specimen sequenced was CD4+ T cells sorted from blood. The chain joins TRBV7-3 to TRBJ1-1; maybe TRBD1 (5 bases). This TCR was recovered from a human donor in good health. The CDR3 DNA follows: TGTGCCAGCAGCTTACAAACCGGGGGGAACACTGAAGCTTTCTTT. Translation gives CASSLQTGGNTEAFF.